Reported below is one T cell receptor beta chain. The sample comes from a study of T cell responses to AZD1222 COVID-19 vaccine. Study-wide context: Pooled in the analysis were second doses at about 4 or about 12 weeks.

CDR3 length: 13 amino acids. Trimming removed 2 bases from V and 8 bases from J; junction bases left unmatched: 7. In germline, CDR1 is SQVTM, CDR2 ANQGSEA. Sequencing was performed with immunoSEQ multiplex PCR; in TCRdb, only in-frame clones are kept and a portion is missing. The sample consists of some 96,000 clones, 70% to 90% of them appearing once. This specimen was peripheral blood, taken on day 0 of AZD1222 vaccination. The J gene is TRBJ1-2, the V gene TRBV29-1; 8 nucleotides match TRBD1. This receptor was taken from an adult in good health. CDR3: CSVEHGTGGGYTF. In DNA form, the CDR3 reads TGCAGCGTTGAACACGGGACAGGCGGGGGCTACACCTTC.